These 5 T cell receptor beta chains were all obtained from the same sample, sequenced in a study of T cell responses to AZD1222 COVID-19 vaccine. The assay was immunoSEQ multiplex PCR, and TCRdb's table has in-frame clones only and misses some. The sample has approximately 170,000 clones; 87% are singletons. The material sequenced was peripheral blood, taken 28 days after the second AZD1222 dose. Every receptor here comes from an adult who received the AZD1222 COVID-19 vaccine.

The gene calls are TRBV19 and TRBJ1-1, with TRBD1 identical over 10 bases. Unmatched junction bases numbered 8, after V lost 3 bases and J lost 1 base. This CDR3 spans 17 amino acids. The germline CDR1 and CDR2 sequences are LNHDA and SQIVND (reference sequence). CDR3 protein: CASSIGDRGVGNTEAFF. CDR3 coding DNA: TGTGCCAGTAGTATCGGGGACAGGGGTGTAGGGAACACTGAAGCTTTCTTT. The full variable domain, its missing parts supplied by reference TRBV19 and TRBJ1-1, is DGGITQSPKYLFRKEGQNVTLSCEQNLNHDAMYWYRQDPGQGLRLIYYSQIVNDFQKGDIAEGYSVSREKKESFPLTVTSAQKNPTAFYLCASSIGDRGVGNTEAFFGQGTRLTVV.

The V gene is TRBV9, the J gene TRBJ1-4, with D possibly matching TRBD1 (5 bases). This CDR3 has 15 amino acids. Germline-derived CDR1 and CDR2 are SGDLS and YYNGEE. V gave up 1 base and J gave up 4 bases, with 11 bases separating them. The CDR3 DNA reads as TGTGCCAGCAGCGTAATGGGGGGTTTTAATGAAAAACTGTTTTTT. Protein sequence: CASSVMGGFNEKLFF.

The chain employs TRBV5-6 and TRBJ1-2; 8 nucleotides match TRBD1. The CDR3 contains 13 residues. CDR1 and CDR2 from the germline V gene are SGHDT and YYEEEE. The V gene end was trimmed by 2 bases and the J gene end by 7 bases; junction bases not matched to a gene: 4. CDR3 protein: CASSFPGGRGYTF. The CDR3 nucleotides are TGTGCCAGCAGCTTCCCAGGGGGCCGTGGCTACACCTTC.

The CDR3 DNA reads as TGCGCCAGCAGCCGACAGGGAGAACAGACAGATACGCAGTATTTT. It specifies CASSRQGEQTDTQYF. The rearrangement links TRBV5-1 to TRBJ2-3, with 7 bases lining up with TRBD1. Germline CDR1 reads SGHRS; CDR2 reads YFSETQ. There are 15 residues in the CDR3. V dropped 4 bases and J dropped 3; count of bases not matched to a gene: 8. The entire variable domain, with the rest obtained from reference TRBV5-1 and TRBJ2-3, is as follows: KAGVTQTPRYLIKTRGQQVTLSCSPISGHRSVSWYQQTPGQGLQFLFEYFSETQRNKGNFPGRFSGRQFSNSRSEMNVSTLELGDSALYLCASSRQGEQTDTQYFGPGTRLTVL.

This chain links TRBV11-2 with TRBJ2-7; tentative D call: TRBD2 (5 bases). The CDR3 covers 13 residues. Trimming removed 2 bases from V and 2 bases from J, with 7 bases in between. Looked up from germline, CDR1 is SGHAT and CDR2 is FQNNGV. The CDR3 nucleotides read TGTGCCAGCAGCTTATCCGGGACCTACGAGCAGTACTTC. This translates into CASSLSGTYEQYF.